This T cell receptor beta chain stems from a study of shared clonotypes between healthy human individuals. Study in general: Used for every donor were three CD4 naive, three CD4 memory, two CD8 naive and one CD8 memory plate. Study conclusions and caveats: Estimated richness was generally greater in naive than memory subsets.

The protocol was immunoSEQ multiplex PCR, while the TCRdb copy is restricted to in-frame clones and leaves out a portion. The repertoire has hundreds of thousands of clones, around 72% of them found once; the top ten carry about 1.8%. Points on this clone: Its target is unknown.

Germline V lookup: CDR1 SGHTA, CDR2 FQGTGA. Trimming removed 5 bases from V and 2 bases from J, with 13 bases in between. The CDR3 is 14 residues long. The sample taken for sequencing was memory CD4+ T cells sorted from blood. The subset: CD45RA-negative fraction. This sequence joins TRBV7-3 and TRBJ2-7; D gene uncertain. This TCR was sampled from a woman aged 25-40 years in good health. The CDR3 reads CASSAPGGPYEQYF. The CDR3 coding sequence is TGTGCCAGCAGCGCCCCTGGCGGACCCTACGAGCAGTACTTC.